The sequence of this T cell receptor (beta chain) was determined in a study of blood T cell repertoires in COVID-19. Whole-study context: COVID-19 samples from acute and convalescent phases originated in the United States, Italy and Spain. T cells, B-cell-depleted T cells, or PBMCs provided the cDNA or gDNA that served as material.

Seattle patient enrollment occurred during active infection, with longitudinal follow-up thereafter. Per the germline V gene, CDR1 is SGHNT and CDR2 is YYREEE (reference sequence). The CDR3 is 13 amino acids. The germline V and J ends were trimmed by 4 bases and 7 bases, with 14 bases remaining between them. Under the authors' procedure: Cell counts per sample came from amplifying reference gene primers. This table comes from immunoSEQ multiplex PCR, and its TCRdb copy is limited to in-frame clones, with some not included. The V and J calls and clone size are taken from that table; D and trimming were inferred from the DNA. The table includes around 260,000 clones, around 85% detected once. This clone was counted only a few times.

The TCR originated in a human donor with COVID-19, enrolled during active disease. The donor label of this sample is uncertain. The sample comprised peripheral blood. The V and J genes are TRBV5-4 and TRBJ1-1; no definite D call. CDR3 nucleotide sequence: TGTGCCAGCAGCCTGGATTCTACGGGTGAAGCTTTCTTT. It specifies CASSLDSTGEAFF.